These T cell receptor beta chains were read from a single sample in a study of cytomegalovirus exposure and HLA in healthy donors. The method was immunoSEQ multiplex PCR; TCRdb's version includes in-frame clones alone and lacks a portion of them. The table lists more than 95,000 clones, under 85% of them singletons. The specimen was PBMCs. The receptors here all came from a man aged 25-40 years in good health and CMV-seronegative. CDR3s include the opening cysteine and the closing phenylalanine or tryptophan. The order of the fields is CDR3 protein, CDR3 DNA, D gene, clone size, J gene, V gene. A D gene is named only where the DNA matches it firmly. Expanded clones get a size class; other rows say once, few or many, or leave the size out.

CDR3aa: CASSLATNGQGRVAFF
CDR3nt: TGTGCCAGCAGCTTAGCCACAAATGGACAGGGCCGGGTGGCTTTCTTT
d_gene: TRBD1
abundance: once
j_gene: TRBJ1-1
v_gene: TRBV7-6

CDR3aa: CASSSARDRAGPNEKLFF
CDR3nt: TGTGCCAGCAGCTCGGCCAGGGACAGGGCAGGACCTAATGAAAAACTGTTTTTT
d_gene: TRBD1
abundance: .
j_gene: TRBJ1-4
v_gene: TRBV5-4

CDR3aa: CASSVGTVPGELFF
CDR3nt: TGTGCCAGCAGCGTTGGTACGGTGCCCGGGGAGCTGTTTTTT
d_gene: .
abundance: .
j_gene: TRBJ2-2
v_gene: TRBV9

CDR3aa: CASSQIAGGRADTQYF
CDR3nt: TGTGCCAGCAGTCAAATAGCGGGAGGGCGGGCAGATACGCAGTATTTT
d_gene: TRBD2
abundance: .
j_gene: TRBJ2-3
v_gene: TRBV27

CDR3aa: CASSEDVLDRSNQPQHF
CDR3nt: TGTGCCAGCAGTGAAGACGTACTGGACAGGAGCAATCAGCCCCAGCATTTT
d_gene: TRBD1
abundance: .
j_gene: TRBJ1-5
v_gene: TRBV6-1

CDR3aa: CASTPGTSGGHQETQYF
CDR3nt: TGTGCCTCCACCCCCGGGACTAGCGGGGGCCACCAGGAGACCCAGTACTTC
d_gene: TRBD2
abundance: .
j_gene: TRBJ2-5
v_gene: TRBV30

CDR3aa: CASTQVARPNYGYTF
CDR3nt: TGTGCCAGCACCCAGGTGGCCCGACCTAACTATGGCTACACCTTC
d_gene: .
abundance: .
j_gene: TRBJ1-2
v_gene: TRBV6-5

CDR3aa: CASSLWGTNTEAFF
CDR3nt: TGTGCCAGCAGCTTATGGGGCACTAACACTGAAGCTTTCTTT
d_gene: .
abundance: .
j_gene: TRBJ1-1
v_gene: TRBV7-2

CDR3aa: CASRRLAGDTGELFF
CDR3nt: TGTGCCAGCAGGCGACTAGCGGGAGATACCGGGGAGCTGTTTTTT
d_gene: TRBD2
abundance: .
j_gene: TRBJ2-2
v_gene: TRBV28

CDR3aa: CASSDQGTNYGYTF
CDR3nt: TGCGCCAGCAGCGACCAGGGGACTAACTATGGCTACACCTTC
d_gene: .
abundance: .
j_gene: TRBJ1-2
v_gene: TRBV4-1

CDR3aa: CASSLGSGTFASYNEQFF
CDR3nt: TGCGCCAGCAGCTTAGGAAGCGGGACCTTTGCCTCCTACAATGAGCAGTTCTTC
d_gene: TRBD2
abundance: .
j_gene: TRBJ2-1
v_gene: TRBV5-1

CDR3aa: CASRKQVNTEAFF
CDR3nt: TGCGCCAGCAGGAAACAGGTGAACACTGAAGCTTTCTTT
d_gene: .
abundance: .
j_gene: TRBJ1-1
v_gene: TRBV5-1

CDR3aa: CASSGGTSWTGELFF
CDR3nt: TGTGCCAGCAGTGGAGGTACTAGTTGGACCGGGGAGCTGTTTTTT
d_gene: .
abundance: .
j_gene: TRBJ2-2
v_gene: TRBV25-1

CDR3aa: CASSAMTVNTEAFF
CDR3nt: TGTGCCAGCAGTGCGATGACAGTGAACACTGAAGCTTTCTTT
d_gene: .
abundance: few
j_gene: TRBJ1-1
v_gene: TRBV6-1

CDR3aa: CASSRGGLSLHNEQFF
CDR3nt: TGTGCCAGCAGCCGTGGCGGGCTTTCTCTACACAATGAGCAGTTCTTC
d_gene: .
abundance: .
j_gene: TRBJ2-1
v_gene: TRBV2

CDR3aa: CAISESNSPLSNTF
CDR3nt: TGTGCCATCAGTGAGTCGAATTCCCCTCTTAGTAACACCTTC
d_gene: .
abundance: once
j_gene: TRBJ1-2
v_gene: TRBV10-3

CDR3aa: CASSPYGVTENQPQHF
CDR3nt: TGTGCCAGCAGCCCCTACGGAGTTACTGAAAATCAGCCCCAGCATTTT
d_gene: .
abundance: few
j_gene: TRBJ1-5
v_gene: TRBV4-2

CDR3aa: CASSTLPGQGRVTTEAFF
CDR3nt: TGTGCCAGCAGTACGTTGCCGGGACAGGGGCGTGTGACCACTGAAGCTTTCTTT
d_gene: TRBD1
abundance: .
j_gene: TRBJ1-1
v_gene: TRBV2

CDR3aa: CASSLALNTGELFF
CDR3nt: TGCGCCAGCAGCTTGGCTCTGAACACCGGGGAGCTGTTTTTT
d_gene: .
abundance: .
j_gene: TRBJ2-2
v_gene: TRBV5-1

CDR3aa: CAWSDRGYEQYF
CDR3nt: TGTGCCTGGAGCGACAGAGGATACGAGCAGTACTTC
d_gene: .
abundance: .
j_gene: TRBJ2-7
v_gene: TRBV30

CDR3aa: CASSSGTTAKETQYF
CDR3nt: TGCGCCAGCAGCTCGGGGACAACGGCCAAGGAGACCCAGTACTTC
d_gene: .
abundance: .
j_gene: TRBJ2-5
v_gene: TRBV5-1

CDR3aa: CASSYLTGRGYTF
CDR3nt: TGTGCCAGCAGTTACCTGACAGGGAGGGGCTACACCTTC
d_gene: TRBD1
abundance: .
j_gene: TRBJ1-2
v_gene: TRBV27

CDR3aa: CASSLARGEEAFF
CDR3nt: TGTGCCAGCAGCTTAGCTCGCGGAGAGGAAGCTTTCTTT
d_gene: .
abundance: .
j_gene: TRBJ1-1
v_gene: TRBV7-2

CDR3aa: CASDGGRSNEQFF
CDR3nt: TGCGCCAGCGACGGCGGGAGATCAAATGAGCAGTTCTTC
d_gene: TRBD2
abundance: .
j_gene: TRBJ2-1
v_gene: TRBV5-1

CDR3aa: CSVDRGLNGELFF
CDR3nt: TGCAGCGTGGACAGGGGGTTAAACGGGGAGCTGTTTTTT
d_gene: TRBD1
abundance: .
j_gene: TRBJ2-2
v_gene: TRBV29-1

CDR3aa: CASSSQPGGYEQYF
CDR3nt: TGTGCCAGCAGCTCCCAGCCCGGGGGCTACGAGCAGTACTTC
d_gene: .
abundance: .
j_gene: TRBJ2-7
v_gene: TRBV11-2

CDR3aa: CASSQEGEGAAGNTIYF
CDR3nt: TGTGCCAGCAGCCAAGAAGGGGAGGGAGCGGCTGGAAACACCATATATTTT
d_gene: .
abundance: .
j_gene: TRBJ1-3
v_gene: TRBV4-2

CDR3aa: CASSLVGLEGYNEQFF
CDR3nt: TGCGCCAGCAGCCTTGTGGGACTCGAAGGCTACAATGAGCAGTTCTTC
d_gene: .
abundance: .
j_gene: TRBJ2-1
v_gene: TRBV5-1

CDR3aa: CASTISGPGWNEQFF
CDR3nt: TGTGCCAGCACCATAAGCGGCCCTGGATGGAATGAGCAGTTCTTC
d_gene: .
abundance: .
j_gene: TRBJ2-1
v_gene: TRBV6-1

CDR3aa: CASTTGADTQYF
CDR3nt: TGCGCTAGCACAACGGGGGCAGATACGCAGTATTTT
d_gene: .
abundance: .
j_gene: TRBJ2-3
v_gene: TRBV5-1

CDR3aa: CASSLGATSGRTDTQYF
CDR3nt: TGTGCCAGCAGCTTGGGAGCGACTAGCGGGAGAACAGATACGCAGTATTTT
d_gene: TRBD2
abundance: few
j_gene: TRBJ2-3
v_gene: TRBV5-4

CDR3aa: CATSRDPASGSRTQYF
CDR3nt: TGTGCCACTAGCAGAGATCCCGCTAGCGGCTCTCGGACCCAGTACTTC
d_gene: TRBD2
abundance: .
j_gene: TRBJ2-5
v_gene: TRBV15

CDR3aa: CASSSEGASGSSEQYF
CDR3nt: TGTGCCAGCAGCTCCGAGGGGGCTAGCGGGAGTTCCGAGCAGTACTTC
d_gene: TRBD2
abundance: .
j_gene: TRBJ2-7
v_gene: TRBV7-2

CDR3aa: CASSRQPDTQYF
CDR3nt: TGTGCCAGCAGCCGACAGCCAGATACGCAGTATTTT
d_gene: .
abundance: .
j_gene: TRBJ2-3
v_gene: TRBV5-4

CDR3aa: CASSLGQGLNEKLFF
CDR3nt: TGTGCCAGCAGTTTAGGACAGGGGCTTAATGAAAAACTGTTTTTT
d_gene: TRBD1
abundance: few
j_gene: TRBJ1-4
v_gene: TRBV6-1

CDR3aa: CASNGLAGGELFF
CDR3nt: TGCGCCAGTAACGGACTAGCTGGCGGGGAGCTGTTTTTT
d_gene: TRBD2
abundance: .
j_gene: TRBJ2-2
v_gene: TRBV5-1

CDR3aa: CASSPSRVLYGELFF
CDR3nt: TGCGCCAGCAGCCCCAGCCGGGTCCTGTACGGGGAGCTGTTTTTT
d_gene: .
abundance: .
j_gene: TRBJ2-2
v_gene: TRBV4-3

CDR3aa: CATSESGWEKLFF
CDR3nt: TGTGCCACCAGCGAGTCAGGGTGGGAAAAACTGTTTTTT
d_gene: .
abundance: .
j_gene: TRBJ1-4
v_gene: TRBV15

CDR3aa: CASSLRGSYEQYF
CDR3nt: TGCGCCAGCAGCTTGAGGGGGTCCTACGAGCAGTACTTC
d_gene: .
abundance: .
j_gene: TRBJ2-7
v_gene: TRBV5-1

CDR3aa: CASSLAQRTPLHF
CDR3nt: TGTGCCAGCAGCCTGGCACAGAGAACACCCCTCCACTTT
d_gene: .
abundance: .
j_gene: TRBJ1-6
v_gene: TRBV7-8

CDR3aa: CASRAPNQPQHF
CDR3nt: TGTGCCAGCAGGGCCCCAAATCAGCCCCAGCATTTT
d_gene: .
abundance: .
j_gene: TRBJ1-5
v_gene: TRBV28

CDR3aa: CASSNFGREVNTEAFF
CDR3nt: TGTGCCAGCAGCAATTTTGGGCGCGAAGTGAACACTGAAGCTTTCTTT
d_gene: .
abundance: .
j_gene: TRBJ1-1
v_gene: TRBV7-8

CDR3aa: CASSPGTGSSYEQYF
CDR3nt: TGTGCCAGCTCACCAGGGACAGGTTCGTCCTACGAGCAGTACTTC
d_gene: TRBD1
abundance: .
j_gene: TRBJ2-7
v_gene: TRBV18

CDR3aa: CASSIQLQGEAFF
CDR3nt: TGTGCCAGTAGCATCCAGTTACAGGGGGAAGCTTTCTTT
d_gene: TRBD1
abundance: .
j_gene: TRBJ1-1
v_gene: TRBV19

CDR3aa: CASSALAGGTYNEQFF
CDR3nt: TGTGCCAGCAGTGCCTTAGCGGGAGGGACCTACAATGAGCAGTTCTTC
d_gene: TRBD2
abundance: .
j_gene: TRBJ2-1
v_gene: TRBV6-4

CDR3aa: CASSQESQARYNSPLHF
CDR3nt: TGCGCCAGCAGCCAAGAATCCCAGGCAAGATATAATTCACCCCTCCACTTT
d_gene: .
abundance: .
j_gene: TRBJ1-6
v_gene: TRBV4-1

CDR3aa: CASSLRQGSSYEQYF
CDR3nt: TGCGCCAGCAGCCTAAGACAGGGGTCATCCTACGAGCAGTACTTC
d_gene: TRBD1
abundance: once
j_gene: TRBJ2-7
v_gene: TRBV5-1

CDR3aa: CSVDRANTIYF
CDR3nt: TGCAGCGTTGACAGGGCAAACACCATATATTTT
d_gene: .
abundance: .
j_gene: TRBJ1-3
v_gene: TRBV29-1

CDR3aa: CASSVKGWGEQYF
CDR3nt: TGTGCCAGCAGTGTGAAGGGGTGGGGAGAGCAGTACTTC
d_gene: .
abundance: few
j_gene: TRBJ2-7
v_gene: TRBV6-5

CDR3aa: CASSLGPNYGYTF
CDR3nt: TGTGCCAGCAGCTTGGGCCCTAACTATGGCTACACCTTC
d_gene: .
abundance: .
j_gene: TRBJ1-2
v_gene: TRBV7-2

CDR3aa: CASSPLAGISEQYF
CDR3nt: TGTGCCAGCAGCCCTCTAGCGGGAATTTCCGAGCAGTACTTC
d_gene: TRBD2
abundance: few
j_gene: TRBJ2-7
v_gene: TRBV27

CDR3aa: CSSRFSSTEAFF
CDR3nt: TGTTCCAGCAGGTTTTCGAGCACTGAAGCTTTCTTT
d_gene: .
abundance: .
j_gene: TRBJ1-1
v_gene: TRBV7-9

CDR3aa: CASSSSGWRSYNEQFF
CDR3nt: TGTGCCAGCAGCAGTAGCGGGTGGAGATCCTACAATGAGCAGTTCTTC
d_gene: .
abundance: many
j_gene: TRBJ2-1
v_gene: TRBV21-1

CDR3aa: CASKEVAEGTDTQYF
CDR3nt: TGTGCCAGTAAAGAGGTAGCGGAGGGCACAGATACGCAGTATTTT
d_gene: .
abundance: once
j_gene: TRBJ2-3
v_gene: TRBV19